The subject of this entry is one TCR beta chain. Study processing details: For nucleated cells, counts were estimated from reference gene primer amplification. Clones were sequenced by immunoSEQ multiplex PCR, and TCRdb holds only the in-frame ones, with some missing. V and J calls and clone size are copied from that table; D and trimming were computed from the DNA. Among 290,000 or so clones, about nine tenths were seen once, and the ten largest hold 2% to 3%. Germline assignment: CDR1 MNHEY and CDR2 SVGAGI. The V end lost 5 bases, the J end lost 3 bases, and 14 bases lay between the germline ends. CDR3 length: 15 residues. This sample is part of a study of blood T cell repertoires in COVID-19. On the study more broadly: Some COVID-19 samples were acute and others convalescent; all came from the United States, Italy and Spain. Nucleic acid was either cDNA or gDNA, and it came from T cells, B-cell-depleted T cells, or PBMCs.

Sample: peripheral blood. The receptor comes from a man between 18 and 29 years old with active or convalescent COVID-19. This chain uses TRBV6-5 with TRBJ1-5, with D perhaps matching TRBD1 (6 bases). The CDR3 reads CASSPTTGINQPQHF. The CDR3 coding sequence is TGTGCCAGCAGTCCGACTACAGGGATCAATCAGCCCCAGCATTTT.